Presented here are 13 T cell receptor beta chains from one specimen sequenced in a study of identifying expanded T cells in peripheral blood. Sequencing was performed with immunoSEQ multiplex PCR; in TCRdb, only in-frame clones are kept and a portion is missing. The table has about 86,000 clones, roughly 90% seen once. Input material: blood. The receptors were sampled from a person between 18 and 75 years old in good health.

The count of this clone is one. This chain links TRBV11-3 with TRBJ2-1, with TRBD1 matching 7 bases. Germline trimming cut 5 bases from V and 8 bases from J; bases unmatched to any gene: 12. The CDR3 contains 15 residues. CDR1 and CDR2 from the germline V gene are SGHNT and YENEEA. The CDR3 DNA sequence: TGTGCCAGCAGCCGAAACCCGACAGGGATTGATGAGCAGTTCTTC. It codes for CASSRNPTGIDEQFF.

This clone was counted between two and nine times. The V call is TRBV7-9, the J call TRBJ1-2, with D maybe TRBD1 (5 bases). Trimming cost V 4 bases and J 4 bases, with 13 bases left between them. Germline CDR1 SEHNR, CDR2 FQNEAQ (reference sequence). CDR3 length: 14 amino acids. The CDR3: CASSSTGVGYGYTF. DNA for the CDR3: TGTGCCAGCAGCTCTACGGGGGTAGGCTATGGCTACACCTTC. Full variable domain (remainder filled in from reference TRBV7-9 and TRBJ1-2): DTGVSQNPRHKITKRGQNVTFRCDPISEHNRLYWYRQTLGQGPEFLTYFQNEAQLEKSRLLSDRFSAERPKGSFSTLEIQRTEQGDSAMYLCASSSTGVGYGYTFGSGTRLTVV.

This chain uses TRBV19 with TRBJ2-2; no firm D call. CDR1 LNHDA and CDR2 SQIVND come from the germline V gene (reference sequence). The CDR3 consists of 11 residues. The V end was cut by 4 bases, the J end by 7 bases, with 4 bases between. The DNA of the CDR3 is TGTGCCAGTAGTACGGGCGGGGAGCTGTTTTTT. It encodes CASSTGGELFF. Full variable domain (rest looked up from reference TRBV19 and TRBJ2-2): DGGITQSPKYLFRKEGQNVTLSCEQNLNHDAMYWYRQDPGQGLRLIYYSQIVNDFQKGDIAEGYSVSREKKESFPLTVTSAQKNPTAFYLCASSTGGELFFGEGSRLTVL.

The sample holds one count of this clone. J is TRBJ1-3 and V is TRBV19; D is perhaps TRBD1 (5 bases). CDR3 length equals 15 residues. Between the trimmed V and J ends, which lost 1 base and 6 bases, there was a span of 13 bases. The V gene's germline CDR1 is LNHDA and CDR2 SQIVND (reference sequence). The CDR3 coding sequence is TGTGCCAGTAGTATAGCTGCAGGGATGCCAAACACCATATATTTT. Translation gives CASSIAAGMPNTIYF. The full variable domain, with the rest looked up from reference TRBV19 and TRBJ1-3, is DGGITQSPKYLFRKEGQNVTLSCEQNLNHDAMYWYRQDPGQGLRLIYYSQIVNDFQKGDIAEGYSVSREKKESFPLTVTSAQKNPTAFYLCASSIAAGMPNTIYFGEGSWLTVV.

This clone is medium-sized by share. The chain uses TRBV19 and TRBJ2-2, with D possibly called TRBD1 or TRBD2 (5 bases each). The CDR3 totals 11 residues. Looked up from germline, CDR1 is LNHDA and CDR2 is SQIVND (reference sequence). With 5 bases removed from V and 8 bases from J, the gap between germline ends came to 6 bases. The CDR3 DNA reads TGTGCCAGTAGTGGGGGAGGGGAGCTGTTTTTT. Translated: CASSGGGELFF.

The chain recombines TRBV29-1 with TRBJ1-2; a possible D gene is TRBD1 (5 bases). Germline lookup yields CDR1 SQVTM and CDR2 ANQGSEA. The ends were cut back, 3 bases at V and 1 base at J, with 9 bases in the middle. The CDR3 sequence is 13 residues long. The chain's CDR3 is CSVDGRGNYGYTF. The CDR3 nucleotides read TGCAGCGTTGATGGGAGGGGTAACTATGGCTACACCTTC.

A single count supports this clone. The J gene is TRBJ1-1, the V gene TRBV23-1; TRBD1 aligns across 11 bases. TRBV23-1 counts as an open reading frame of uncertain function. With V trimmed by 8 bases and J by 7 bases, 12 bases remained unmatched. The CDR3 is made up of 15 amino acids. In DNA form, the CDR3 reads TGCGCCAGCGGAGTCGGACAGGGGGCTTCGAATGAAGCTTTCTTT. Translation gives CASGVGQGASNEAFF.

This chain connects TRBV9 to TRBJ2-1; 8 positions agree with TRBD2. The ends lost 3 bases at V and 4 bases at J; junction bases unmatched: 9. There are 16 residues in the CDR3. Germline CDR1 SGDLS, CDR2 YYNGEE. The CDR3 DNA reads TGTGCCAGCAGCGATCGGAGCGGGAGAGGATACAATGAGCAGTTCTTC. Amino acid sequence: CASSDRSGRGYNEQFF.

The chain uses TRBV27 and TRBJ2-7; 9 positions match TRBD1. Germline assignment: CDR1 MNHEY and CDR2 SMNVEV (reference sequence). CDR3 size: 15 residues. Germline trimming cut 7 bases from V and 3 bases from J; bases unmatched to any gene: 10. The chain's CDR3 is CASTYSTGGGYEQYF. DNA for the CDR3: TGTGCCAGCACATACTCGACAGGGGGAGGCTACGAGCAGTACTTC.

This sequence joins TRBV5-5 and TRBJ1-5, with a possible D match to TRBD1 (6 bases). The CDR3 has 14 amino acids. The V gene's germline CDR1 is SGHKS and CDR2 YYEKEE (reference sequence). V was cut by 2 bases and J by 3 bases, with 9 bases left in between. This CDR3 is CASSLTGPNQPQHF. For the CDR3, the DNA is TGTGCCAGCAGCTTAACAGGGCCCAATCAGCCCCAGCATTTT.

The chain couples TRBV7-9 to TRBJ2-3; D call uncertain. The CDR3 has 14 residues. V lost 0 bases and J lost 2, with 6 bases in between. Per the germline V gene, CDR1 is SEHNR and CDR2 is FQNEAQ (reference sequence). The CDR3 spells CASSLAAPTDTQYF. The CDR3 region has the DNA TGTGCCAGCAGCTTAGCGGCGCCCACAGATACGCAGTATTTT. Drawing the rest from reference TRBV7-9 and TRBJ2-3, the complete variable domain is DTGVSQNPRHKITKRGQNVTFRCDPISEHNRLYWYRQTLGQGPEFLTYFQNEAQLEKSRLLSDRFSAERPKGSFSTLEIQRTEQGDSAMYLCASSLAAPTDTQYFGPGTRLTVL.

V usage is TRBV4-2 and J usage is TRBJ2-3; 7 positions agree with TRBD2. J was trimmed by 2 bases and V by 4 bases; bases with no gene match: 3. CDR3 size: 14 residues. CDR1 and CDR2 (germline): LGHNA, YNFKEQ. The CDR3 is CASSLSGTTDTQYF. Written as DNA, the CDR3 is TGTGCCAGCAGCCTCAGCGGGACCACAGATACGCAGTATTTT.

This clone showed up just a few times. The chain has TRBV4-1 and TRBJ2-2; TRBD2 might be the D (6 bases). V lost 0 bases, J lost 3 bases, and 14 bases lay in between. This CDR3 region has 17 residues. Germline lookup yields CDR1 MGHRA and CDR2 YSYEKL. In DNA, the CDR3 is TGCGCCAGCAGCCAAGATTTGGCGGGGTACTACACCGGGGAGCTGTTTTTT. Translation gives CASSQDLAGYYTGELFF.